A selection of T cell receptor beta chains follows, all from one sample in a study of cytomegalovirus exposure and HLA in healthy donors. Profiling relied on immunoSEQ multiplex PCR, and the TCRdb table lists in-frame clones only, not all of them. The data show 200,000 to 250,000 clones, 77% seen once. Specimen: PBMCs. These TCRs come from an older woman in good health and CMV-seropositive. The CDR3 runs from the conserved cysteine through the conserved F or W. A D gene is named only where the DNA matches it firmly. Clone sizes are given selectively: once, few, many, or a class where the clone is expanded.

d_call: -
j_call: TRBJ2-2
v_call: TRBV5-1
clone_size: -
cdr3_nt: TGCGCCAGCAGCTTGACAGTTAATCCGGGAACCGGGGAGCTGTTTTTT
cdr3_aa: CASSLTVNPGTGELFF

d_call: -
j_call: TRBJ1-5
v_call: TRBV29-1
clone_size: -
cdr3_nt: TGCAGCGTTGAAAGGGGTGGACGGTATAGCAATCAGCCCCAGCATTTT
cdr3_aa: CSVERGGRYSNQPQHF

d_call: TRBD2
j_call: TRBJ2-3
v_call: TRBV2
clone_size: -
cdr3_nt: TGTGCCAGCAGTGAACCGGGACTAGTGGTAGATACGCAGTATTTT
cdr3_aa: CASSEPGLVVDTQYF

d_call: -
j_call: TRBJ1-5
v_call: TRBV19
clone_size: -
cdr3_nt: TGTGCCAGTAGTATCGGCAGGGCAACGAATCAGCCCCAGCATTTT
cdr3_aa: CASSIGRATNQPQHF

d_call: TRBD1
j_call: TRBJ2-7
v_call: TRBV4-3
clone_size: -
cdr3_nt: TGCGCCAGCAGCCAGCAGGGGGCGAGCTCCTACGAGCAGTACTTC
cdr3_aa: CASSQQGASSYEQYF

d_call: TRBD1
j_call: TRBJ2-1
v_call: TRBV7-2
clone_size: -
cdr3_nt: TGTGCCAGCAGCTTACCTGACAGGGGTGTCGATGAGCAGTTCTTC
cdr3_aa: CASSLPDRGVDEQFF

d_call: TRBD2
j_call: TRBJ2-7
v_call: TRBV28
clone_size: few
cdr3_nt: TGTGCCAGCAGGACTAGCGGGAGTTCAGGCGAGCAGTACTTC
cdr3_aa: CASRTSGSSGEQYF

d_call: TRBD1
j_call: TRBJ1-4
v_call: TRBV30
clone_size: -
cdr3_nt: TGTGCCTGGAGTGTGACAGGGGGTCTCGAAAAACTGTTTTTT
cdr3_aa: CAWSVTGGLEKLFF

d_call: -
j_call: TRBJ1-5
v_call: TRBV29-1
clone_size: -
cdr3_nt: TGCAGCGCCCGGACGGGAGATAGCAATCAGCCCCAGCATTTT
cdr3_aa: CSARTGDSNQPQHF

d_call: TRBD1
j_call: TRBJ1-5
v_call: TRBV5-1
clone_size: -
cdr3_nt: TGCGCCAGCAGCCCGGGACAGGGGATGGGTCAGCCCCAGCATTTT
cdr3_aa: CASSPGQGMGQPQHF

d_call: TRBD1
j_call: TRBJ2-7
v_call: TRBV27
clone_size: -
cdr3_nt: TGTGCCAGCAGCTCCCGGACAGGGACCTACGAGCAGTACTTC
cdr3_aa: CASSSRTGTYEQYF

d_call: -
j_call: TRBJ1-1
v_call: TRBV4-1
clone_size: -
cdr3_nt: TGCGCCAGCAGCCAAGATGGAACAGGGCGCACTGAAGCTTTCTTT
cdr3_aa: CASSQDGTGRTEAFF

d_call: -
j_call: TRBJ2-5
v_call: TRBV30
clone_size: -
cdr3_nt: TGTGCCTGGAGTATTACAGAAGAGACCCAGTACTTC
cdr3_aa: CAWSITEETQYF

d_call: -
j_call: TRBJ2-5
v_call: TRBV29-1
clone_size: once
cdr3_nt: TGCAGCGTTGGATCGGGGGTTGAGACCCAGTACTTC
cdr3_aa: CSVGSGVETQYF

d_call: -
j_call: TRBJ2-1
v_call: TRBV4-2
clone_size: -
cdr3_nt: TGTGCCAGCAGCCAAGATCGTGGGACTGCCTACAATGAGCAGTTCTTC
cdr3_aa: CASSQDRGTAYNEQFF

d_call: -
j_call: TRBJ2-7
v_call: TRBV6-6
clone_size: -
cdr3_nt: TGTGCCAGCAGTGGGACAAGGGGAAGCGAGCAGTACTTC
cdr3_aa: CASSGTRGSEQYF

d_call: -
j_call: TRBJ1-5
v_call: TRBV4-2
clone_size: -
cdr3_nt: TGTGCCAGCAGCCAAGAGTCCTACAATCAGCCCCAGCATTTT
cdr3_aa: CASSQESYNQPQHF

d_call: TRBD1
j_call: TRBJ2-1
v_call: TRBV13
clone_size: -
cdr3_nt: TGTGCCAGCAGCACCGACACAGGGGGTCAGCAGTTCTTC
cdr3_aa: CASSTDTGGQQFF

d_call: -
j_call: TRBJ1-3
v_call: TRBV2
clone_size: -
cdr3_nt: TGTGCCAGCAGGAACCCTATTAGCTCTGGAAACACCATATATTTT
cdr3_aa: CASRNPISSGNTIYF

d_call: -
j_call: TRBJ2-1
v_call: TRBV6-5
clone_size: few
cdr3_nt: TGTGCCAGCAGTGAATGGTTCGGGGAGCAGTTCTTC
cdr3_aa: CASSEWFGEQFF

d_call: TRBD1
j_call: TRBJ2-5
v_call: TRBV28
clone_size: -
cdr3_nt: TGTGCCAGCAGTCCCGGACAGGGGAGGAAAGAGACCCAGTACTTC
cdr3_aa: CASSPGQGRKETQYF

d_call: TRBD2
j_call: TRBJ2-1
v_call: TRBV7-8
clone_size: -
cdr3_nt: TGTGCCAGCAGCTTCACCCCGGGGGGGGGAAATGAGCAGTTCTTC
cdr3_aa: CASSFTPGGGNEQFF

d_call: TRBD1
j_call: TRBJ2-4
v_call: TRBV2
clone_size: -
cdr3_nt: TGTGCCAGCAGTGGAACAGGGGCCAGGAACATTCAGTACTTC
cdr3_aa: CASSGTGARNIQYF

d_call: -
j_call: TRBJ2-7
v_call: TRBV18
clone_size: -
cdr3_nt: TGTGCCAGCTCCCAAACTATTTACGAGCAGTACTTC
cdr3_aa: CASSQTIYEQYF

d_call: TRBD1
j_call: TRBJ1-4
v_call: TRBV5-8
clone_size: -
cdr3_nt: TGTGCCAGCAGCTTGGACAGGGGCATACCTAATGAAAAACTGTTTTTT
cdr3_aa: CASSLDRGIPNEKLFF

d_call: -
j_call: TRBJ2-7
v_call: TRBV7-9
clone_size: -
cdr3_nt: TGTGCCAGCAGCGATGATCGGGAAGTCGGTTACGAGCAGTACTTC
cdr3_aa: CASSDDREVGYEQYF

d_call: TRBD2
j_call: TRBJ2-1
v_call: TRBV7-2
clone_size: few
cdr3_nt: TGTGCCAGCAGCACCGGGACTAGCGGATCCTACAATGAGCAGTTCTTC
cdr3_aa: CASSTGTSGSYNEQFF

d_call: -
j_call: TRBJ2-5
v_call: TRBV29-1
clone_size: -
cdr3_nt: TGCAGCGTTGGGGGCGGTAGGGGGAGAGAGACCCAGTACTTC
cdr3_aa: CSVGGGRGRETQYF

d_call: -
j_call: TRBJ2-2
v_call: TRBV7-2
clone_size: few
cdr3_nt: TGTGCCAGCAGCTTAGCGGAGAAGGAGCTGTTTTTT
cdr3_aa: CASSLAEKELFF

d_call: -
j_call: TRBJ1-1
v_call: TRBV19
clone_size: -
cdr3_nt: TGTGCCAGTACCTTATCCCCAGGGAACACTGAAGCTTTCTTT
cdr3_aa: CASTLSPGNTEAFF

d_call: -
j_call: TRBJ2-3
v_call: TRBV5-1
clone_size: -
cdr3_nt: TGCGCCAGCAGATTCCCGGACAGTCGCACAGATACGCAGTATTTT
cdr3_aa: CASRFPDSRTDTQYF

d_call: -
j_call: TRBJ1-2
v_call: TRBV4-1
clone_size: -
cdr3_nt: TGCGCCAGCAGCCAACCCGGGTCTATCGACTATGGCTACACCTTC
cdr3_aa: CASSQPGSIDYGYTF

d_call: -
j_call: TRBJ1-2
v_call: TRBV5-1
clone_size: -
cdr3_nt: TGCGCTGCAAAAAGTCCCGGGGGAGGCTACACCTTC
cdr3_aa: CAAKSPGGGYTF

d_call: TRBD2
j_call: TRBJ2-7
v_call: TRBV28
clone_size: -
cdr3_nt: TGTGCCTCCGGGTCTCCCGGGACTAGCGGGGGGGTCTACGAGCAGTACTTC
cdr3_aa: CASGSPGTSGGVYEQYF

d_call: TRBD1
j_call: TRBJ2-6
v_call: TRBV5-4
clone_size: few
cdr3_nt: TGTGCCAGCAGCTCCTCCGGGACAGGGTCTTCTGGGGCCAACGTCCTGACTTTC
cdr3_aa: CASSSSGTGSSGANVLTF

d_call: -
j_call: TRBJ2-3
v_call: TRBV5-1
clone_size: -
cdr3_nt: TGCGCCAGCAGCTTGGAGAGCGTAGATACGCAGTATTTT
cdr3_aa: CASSLESVDTQYF

d_call: TRBD1
j_call: TRBJ1-6
v_call: TRBV10-2
clone_size: -
cdr3_nt: TGCGCCACCCAAACTAGGACAGGGACCCATAATTCACCCCTCCACTTT
cdr3_aa: CATQTRTGTHNSPLHF

d_call: TRBD1
j_call: TRBJ2-1
v_call: TRBV2
clone_size: few
cdr3_nt: TGTGCCAGCAGGGACAGGGGGGATGAGCAGTTCTTC
cdr3_aa: CASRDRGDEQFF

d_call: -
j_call: TRBJ1-1
v_call: TRBV30
clone_size: -
cdr3_nt: TGTGCCTGGAGTCACTATGGGAACACTGAAGCTTTCTTT
cdr3_aa: CAWSHYGNTEAFF

d_call: TRBD1
j_call: TRBJ1-5
v_call: TRBV29-1
clone_size: -
cdr3_nt: TGCAGCGTTATCTTACAGGGGTATCAGCCCCAGCATTTT
cdr3_aa: CSVILQGYQPQHF